This T cell receptor beta chain is from a study of blood T cells in healthy people across ages. This CDR3 has 11 amino acids. V was clipped by 3 bases and J by 12 bases; unmatched bases: 3. In germline, CDR1 is GTSNPN, CDR2 SVGIG (reference sequence). Primed by a sample-barcoded 5' primer and a J-beta primer mix, a second PCR proceeded for roughly 7 to 12 cycles. One entry per CDR3 protein, called by TCRdb with MiXCR from the 5' RACE reads. The table lists around 800,000 distinct CDR3 sequences, roughly 50% of them singletons, with 40% to 50% in the top ten. The clonotype originates from an elderly man in good health. The sequenced material came from blood. This chain joins TRBV30 and TRBJ2-5, with 11 positions matching TRBD1. DNA of the CDR3: TGTGCCTGGAGCGGACAGGGGGCCAAGTACTTC. Protein product: CAWSGQGAKYF.